This is a list of T cell receptor beta chains from one sample in a study of PD-1 blockade in classical Hodgkin lymphoma. Assay used: immunoSEQ multiplex PCR; TCRdb lists only in-frame clones, some missing. The data hold under 15,000 clones, with around 84% observed a single time. The source was peripheral blood mononuclear cells (PBMCs), collected at baseline. Receptors were obtained from a human donor with classical Hodgkin lymphoma. Each CDR3 is given with its conserved first and last residue. A D gene is named only where the DNA matches it firmly. The size of a clone is reported for some rows only, either as once, few or many, or as a class for expanded clones.

len	v_gene	j_gene	abundance	d_gene	CDR3aa	CDR3nt
12	TRBV18	TRBJ2-7	few	-	CASSLGSYEQYF	TGTGCCAGCTCACTCGGATCCTACGAGCAGTACTTC
16	TRBV4-3	TRBJ2-3	once	TRBD2	CASSQFPAGSTDTQYF	TGCGCCAGCAGCCAATTTCCAGCGGGATCCACAGATACGCAGTATTTT
15	TRBV10-3	TRBJ1-3	-	-	CAISEIPRSGNTIYF	TGTGCCATCAGTGAGATCCCGCGCTCTGGAAACACCATATATTTT
12	TRBV19	TRBJ1-1	-	-	CASTLRGTEAFF	TGTGCCAGTACTCTGAGGGGGACTGAAGCTTTCTTT
13	TRBV7-2	TRBJ2-5	-	-	CASSLDIRPPQYF	TGTGCCAGCAGCTTAGACATTCGGCCACCCCAGTACTTC
15	TRBV5-1	TRBJ1-4	-	-	CASSLGDSTNEKLFF	TGCGCCAGCAGCTTGGGGGATTCGACTAATGAAAAACTGTTTTTT
13	TRBV11-2	TRBJ1-6	-	TRBD1	CASSLDRGSPLHF	TGTGCCAGCAGCCTCGACAGGGGTTCACCCCTCCACTTT
12	TRBV28	TRBJ2-7	-	-	CALEGGSGEQYF	TGTGCCTTAGAAGGGGGGTCTGGGGAGCAGTACTTC
13	TRBV7-2	TRBJ2-3	-	-	CASSSPAVDTQYF	TGTGCCAGCAGCTCACCTGCAGTAGATACGCAGTATTTT
13	TRBV7-2	TRBJ1-2	-	TRBD1	CASSPGQGYGYTF	TGTGCCAGCAGCCCGGGACAGGGGTACGGCTACACCTTC
15	TRBV4-2	TRBJ1-6	-	-	CASSQALRVGSPLHF	TGTGCCAGCAGCCAAGCTCTGAGGGTAGGCTCACCCCTCCACTTT
13	TRBV6-1	TRBJ1-2	-	-	CASSVQGNYGYTF	TGTGCCAGCAGTGTACAGGGAAACTATGGCTACACCTTC
15	TRBV5-4	TRBJ2-1	-	TRBD2	CASSLAGGLYNEQFF	TGTGCCAGCAGCTTGGCGGGGGGACTCTACAATGAGCAGTTCTTC
17	TRBV9	TRBJ1-1	-	-	CASSPQVGRGLGTEAFF	TGTGCCAGCAGCCCACAGGTTGGTAGGGGTTTGGGCACTGAAGCTTTCTTT
17	TRBV7-6	TRBJ2-3	-	TRBD2	CASSENLAGRNTDTQYF	TGTGCCAGCAGCGAAAACCTAGCGGGACGAAACACAGATACGCAGTATTTT
13	TRBV18	TRBJ1-4	-	-	CASSPPVNEKLFF	TGTGCCAGCTCACCACCAGTTAATGAAAAACTGTTTTTT
14	TRBV7-9	TRBJ2-1	-	-	CASSLDTSNNEQFF	TGTGCCAGCAGCTTAGACACGAGCAACAATGAGCAGTTCTTC
15	TRBV7-9	TRBJ2-2	-	TRBD1	CAILLRTGLTGELFF	TGTGCCATCCTTCTCCGGACAGGTCTTACCGGGGAGCTGTTTTTT
16	TRBV5-1	TRBJ2-1	-	-	CASSLAGGLNYNEQFF	TGCGCCAGCAGCTTGGCAGGGGGACTTAACTACAATGAGCAGTTCTTC
14	TRBV7-2	TRBJ2-1	once	TRBD1	CASTTGGAYNEQFF	TGTGCCAGCACGACAGGGGGCGCCTACAATGAGCAGTTCTTC
17	TRBV7-1	TRBJ2-2	-	TRBD2	CASSLAGGRTNTGELFF	TGTGCCAGCAGCTTAGCGGGGGGACGAACGAACACCGGGGAGCTGTTTTTT
18	TRBV4-1	TRBJ2-1	-	TRBD2	CASSQDHRLAGQYNEQFF	TGCGCCAGCAGCCAAGATCATCGACTAGCGGGGCAATACAATGAGCAGTTCTTC
14	TRBV4-1	TRBJ2-2	-	-	CASSSRGDTGELFF	TGCGCCAGCAGCTCCCGCGGGGACACCGGGGAGCTGTTTTTT
14	TRBV12-2	TRBJ1-1	-	-	CASRRQGIDTEAFF	TGTGCAAGTCGCAGACAGGGGATAGACACTGAAGCTTTCTTT
16	TRBV19	TRBJ2-2	-	TRBD2	CASSTPGGGITGELFF	TGTGCCAGTAGTACCCCCGGGGGAGGGATTACCGGGGAGCTGTTTTTT
14	TRBV4-3	TRBJ2-1	-	-	CASSQAQRANEQFF	TGCGCCAGCAGCCAAGCACAGAGGGCCAATGAGCAGTTCTTC
14	TRBV5-1	TRBJ2-2	-	-	CASSQRKDAGELFF	TGCGCCAGCAGCCAAAGGAAGGACGCCGGGGAGCTGTTTTTT
16	TRBV9	TRBJ2-1	few	-	CASSVEVAATYNEQFF	TGTGCCAGCAGCGTAGAAGTAGCGGCTACCTACAATGAGCAGTTCTTC
16	TRBV6-6	TRBJ2-1	-	TRBD2	CASSSPLAGSHHEQFF	TGTGCCAGCAGTTCACCCTTAGCGGGATCCCATCATGAGCAGTTCTTC
16	TRBV9	TRBJ1-1	-	TRBD1	CASSVGIGQGVAEAFF	TGTGCCAGCAGCGTAGGGATAGGACAGGGAGTCGCTGAAGCTTTCTTT
13	TRBV5-5	TRBJ1-6	-	-	CASSLAMDSPLHF	TGTGCCAGCAGCTTGGCGATGGATTCACCCCTCCACTTT
16	TRBV9	TRBJ1-2	-	-	CASSVGEGGRAYGYTF	TGTGCCAGCAGCGTAGGGGAGGGAGGCAGGGCCTATGGCTACACCTTC